This T cell receptor beta chain derives from a study of blood T cell repertoires in COVID-19. The assay was immunoSEQ multiplex PCR, and TCRdb's table has in-frame clones only and misses some. Among about 350,000 clones listed, less than 90% were seen once. The clonotype originates from a woman in her 30s who had recovered from COVID-19. Sequenced: PBMCs or T cells enriched from blood (not recorded which).

The CDR3 protein is CASSLQGSSGNTIYF. The CDR3 nucleotides are TGTGCCAGCAGCTTACAGGGGAGCTCTGGAAACACCATATATTTT. This chain links TRBV11-3 with TRBJ1-3, with D possibly being TRBD1 (6 bases). The CDR3 is 15 amino acids. Looked up from germline, CDR1 is SGHNT and CDR2 is YENEEA. The germline V and J ends were trimmed by 2 bases and 0 bases, with 8 bases remaining between them.